The TCR beta chain described here comes from a study of patients and donors after allogeneic stem cell transplantation. MiXCR, applied by TCRdb to the RT-PCR reads, yields one record per CDR3 protein. The sample yields more than 850,000 distinct CDR3 sequences, approximately 18% seen once. This clonotype was found a few times. This CDR3 is built from 13 residues. Germline CDR1 MNHEY, CDR2 SVGEGT. Between the trimmed V and J ends, which lost 8 bases and 4 bases, there was a span of 14 bases. Sequenced material: blood, either unsorted or a sorted T cell fraction (not recorded which). The source of this sequence is a human donor who was either an allogeneic HSCT recipient or a stem cell or donor lymphocyte infusion donor (not recorded which). It is not recorded whose cells these are; they may come from a transplant donor. The chain carries TRBV6-2 or TRBV6-3 and TRBJ1-1; D might be TRBD1 (6 bases). This CDR3 reads CASSTGLITEAFF. For the CDR3, the DNA is TGTGCCAGCTCCACAGGGCTAATCACTGAAGCTTTCTTT.